The next 3 T cell receptor beta chains were all read from a single sample in a study of early T cells in non-severe SARS-CoV-2 infection. TCRdb re-called the 5' RACE reads through MiXCR, storing one row per CDR3 protein. The sample has around 77,000 distinct CDR3 sequences, roughly 15% seen once. This specimen consisted of whole blood, obtained at baseline. The receptors originated from an adult who was a healthcare worker with PCR-confirmed SARS-CoV-2 infection or an uninfected control (not recorded which).

In its sample, this clonotype was seen a few times. This rearrangement joins TRBV7-9 to TRBJ2-1; the match to TRBD2 covers 7 bases. V shed 5 bases and J 8 bases; nucleotides not matched to a gene: 12. Germline lookup yields CDR1 SEHNR and CDR2 FQNEAQ (reference sequence). CDR3 size: 15 residues. The CDR3 loop is CASSNRRGLEDEQFF. The CDR3 nucleotides read TGTGCCAGCAGCAACCGCCGAGGACTAGAGGATGAGCAGTTCTTC.

The chain joins TRBV11-2 to TRBJ2-7, with 10 bases identical to TRBD1. Trimming at V came to 4 bases and at J to 4 bases, leaving 10 bases not matched to a gene. Germline lookup yields CDR1 SGHAT and CDR2 FQNNGV. This CDR3 is 16 amino acids long. The CDR3 nucleotides read TGTGCCAGCAGCTCCGGTGGTTGGGACAGGGGTTACGAGCAGTACTTC. Translated, it gives CASSSGGWDRGYEQYF. Variable domain in full (rest from reference TRBV11-2 and TRBJ2-7): EAGVAQSPRYKIIEKRQSVAFWCNPISGHATLYWYQQILGQGPKLLIQFQNNGVVDDSQLPKDRFSAERLKGVDSTLKIQPAKLEDSAVYLCASSSGGWDRGYEQYFGPGTRLTVT.

By share of the sample, this clonotype is medium-sized. The V and J genes are TRBV7-2 and TRBJ1-2; 8 bases are a match to TRBD1. Germline loops: CDR1 SGHTA, CDR2 FQGNSA. The CDR3 spans 14 residues. Trimming at V came to 5 bases and at J to 4 bases, leaving 6 bases not matched to a gene. CDR3 coding DNA: TGTGCCAGCAGCAAAGACAGGGGAGCCTATGGCTACACCTTC. Translated: CASSKDRGAYGYTF.